A selection of T cell receptor beta chains follows, all from one sample in a study of blood T cell repertoires in COVID-19. Repertoires were generated with immunoSEQ multiplex PCR, while TCRdb's copy carries only in-frame clones and drops some. This sample carries more than 200,000 clones, approximately 89% of them seen once, and the ten largest clones take 3.5% to 4%. The source material was PBMCs or T cells enriched from blood (not recorded which). The receptors were sampled from a woman in her 30s with acute COVID-19. CDR3s include the opening cysteine and the closing phenylalanine or tryptophan. Each record gives: V gene, clone size, D gene, J gene, CDR3 DNA, CDR3 protein. The D gene is left open where the match is weak. Size tells how often a clone was seen (once, few, many) or the class of an expanded clone, and some rows leave it out.

v_gene: TRBV9; abundance: .; d_gene: .; j_gene: TRBJ1-1; CDR3nt: TGTGCCAGCAGCGTACCCGACAGTCAGGCTGAAGCTTTCTTT; CDR3aa: CASSVPDSQAEAFF
v_gene: TRBV9; abundance: .; d_gene: TRBD1; j_gene: TRBJ2-3; CDR3nt: TGTGCCAGCAGCGGGAACAGGGGGCGGCCGTCAGATACGCAGTATTTT; CDR3aa: CASSGNRGRPSDTQYF
v_gene: TRBV30; abundance: .; d_gene: TRBD1; j_gene: TRBJ1-3; CDR3nt: TGTGCCTGGAGTCGTGGTCGGGACAGAGCTTCGGAAAACACCATATATTTT; CDR3aa: CAWSRGRDRASENTIYF
v_gene: TRBV28; abundance: .; d_gene: .; j_gene: TRBJ1-2; CDR3nt: TGTGCCAGCAGTTCGCAGGTACAAAGTGGCTACACCTTC; CDR3aa: CASSSQVQSGYTF
v_gene: TRBV19; abundance: .; d_gene: .; j_gene: TRBJ2-1; CDR3nt: TGTGCCAGTAGTCCCTCTTACAATGAGCAGTTCTTC; CDR3aa: CASSPSYNEQFF
v_gene: TRBV23-1; abundance: .; d_gene: .; j_gene: TRBJ2-7; CDR3nt: TGCGCCAGCAGTCATTGGCCCTACGAGCAGTACTTC; CDR3aa: CASSHWPYEQYF
v_gene: TRBV2; abundance: .; d_gene: .; j_gene: TRBJ1-1; CDR3nt: TGTGCCAGCAATCAGGAATACTCGGAAGCTTTCTTT; CDR3aa: CASNQEYSEAFF
v_gene: TRBV2; abundance: .; d_gene: .; j_gene: TRBJ2-5; CDR3nt: TGTGCCAGCAGTGCGGAGTACCAAGAGACCCAGTACTTC; CDR3aa: CASSAEYQETQYF
v_gene: TRBV19; abundance: .; d_gene: TRBD1; j_gene: TRBJ2-1; CDR3nt: TGTGCCAGTAGTACCACAGGGGCTTTTGGCAATGAGCAGTTCTTC; CDR3aa: CASSTTGAFGNEQFF
v_gene: TRBV6-5; abundance: once; d_gene: TRBD2; j_gene: TRBJ2-5; CDR3nt: TGTGCCAGCAGTACGGGACTAGCGGGAGGAGAGACCCAGTACTTC; CDR3aa: CASSTGLAGGETQYF
v_gene: TRBV7-9; abundance: once; d_gene: .; j_gene: TRBJ1-2; CDR3nt: TGTGCCAGCAGCTTCGCCGGGGGTGGCTACACCTTC; CDR3aa: CASSFAGGGYTF
v_gene: TRBV29-1; abundance: .; d_gene: .; j_gene: TRBJ2-5; CDR3nt: TGCAGCGTTGAGCCGAGGGACCAAGAGACCCAGTACTTC; CDR3aa: CSVEPRDQETQYF
v_gene: TRBV5-6; abundance: .; d_gene: TRBD2; j_gene: TRBJ2-7; CDR3nt: TGTGCCAGCAGCTTGGGGACTAGCGGGGGGGCCTTC; CDR3aa: CASSLGTSGGAF
v_gene: TRBV4-1; abundance: .; d_gene: TRBD1; j_gene: TRBJ1-5; CDR3nt: TGCGCCAGCAGCCAAGGACAGGGGCAGCCCCAGCATTTT; CDR3aa: CASSQGQGQPQHF
v_gene: TRBV21-1; abundance: .; d_gene: .; j_gene: TRBJ1-3; CDR3nt: TGTGCCAGCACCCAACCCCCCGACAGAGAAAGGGCTGGAAACACCATATATTTT; CDR3aa: CASTQPPDRERAGNTIYF
v_gene: TRBV5-1; abundance: .; d_gene: .; j_gene: TRBJ1-1; CDR3nt: TGCGCCAGCAGCTTGGAACAGGCAACAGTCACTGAAGCTTTCTTT; CDR3aa: CASSLEQATVTEAFF
v_gene: TRBV5-6; abundance: .; d_gene: TRBD2; j_gene: TRBJ2-3; CDR3nt: TGTGCCAGCAGCTTGTCCGGGACTAGCGGGGGGGCTAGAGATACGCAGTATTTT; CDR3aa: CASSLSGTSGGARDTQYF
v_gene: TRBV4-1; abundance: .; d_gene: TRBD1; j_gene: TRBJ1-1; CDR3nt: TGCGCCAGCAGCCATAACACGTGGACAGGGAGGGACACTGAAGCTTTCTTT; CDR3aa: CASSHNTWTGRDTEAFF
v_gene: TRBV6-5; abundance: .; d_gene: .; j_gene: TRBJ1-1; CDR3nt: .; CDR3aa: CASSTSFRVDTEAFF
v_gene: TRBV25-1; abundance: few; d_gene: TRBD2; j_gene: TRBJ2-3; CDR3nt: TGTGCCAGCAGTGAATCTGTCGGGGGGGGTAGCACAGATACGCAGTATTTT; CDR3aa: CASSESVGGGSTDTQYF
v_gene: TRBV2; abundance: .; d_gene: TRBD1; j_gene: TRBJ1-4; CDR3nt: TGTGCCAGCATTATGGACAGGGGAAGTGCTGAAAAACTGTTTTTT; CDR3aa: CASIMDRGSAEKLFF
v_gene: TRBV10-3; abundance: .; d_gene: .; j_gene: TRBJ2-2; CDR3nt: TGTGCCATCAGCGAGACTAGAACGAACACCGGGGAGCTGTTTTTT; CDR3aa: CAISETRTNTGELFF
v_gene: TRBV2; abundance: few; d_gene: .; j_gene: TRBJ2-2; CDR3nt: TGTGCCAGCAGTGGTGTGGGGAGCACCGGGGAGCTGTTTTTT; CDR3aa: CASSGVGSTGELFF
v_gene: TRBV3-1/TRBV3-2; abundance: .; d_gene: TRBD2; j_gene: TRBJ2-1; CDR3nt: TGTGCCAGCAGCCAATTAAGCGGGGTCGCCTACAATGAGCAGTTCTTC; CDR3aa: CASSQLSGVAYNEQFF
v_gene: TRBV30; abundance: .; d_gene: TRBD2; j_gene: TRBJ2-1; CDR3nt: TGTGCCTGGAGTACCTCTGCGGGGGGGATTTCCTACAATGAGCAGTTCTTC; CDR3aa: CAWSTSAGGISYNEQFF
v_gene: TRBV4-3; abundance: .; d_gene: TRBD1; j_gene: TRBJ1-4; CDR3nt: TGCGCCAGCAGCGTACGACAGGGAAGAGGAGTAGTTGAAAAACTGTTTTTT; CDR3aa: CASSVRQGRGVVEKLFF
v_gene: TRBV27; abundance: .; d_gene: TRBD1; j_gene: TRBJ2-7; CDR3nt: TGTGCCAGCAGGCCAGGGGGTGAAGACTACGAGCAGTACTTC; CDR3aa: CASRPGGEDYEQYF
v_gene: TRBV20-1; abundance: .; d_gene: .; j_gene: TRBJ1-5; CDR3nt: TGCAGTGCTAGTACCGGGATTGACAATCAGCCCCAGCATTTT; CDR3aa: CSASTGIDNQPQHF
v_gene: TRBV29-1; abundance: .; d_gene: TRBD1; j_gene: TRBJ1-3; CDR3nt: TGCAGCGTGTCCACGGGACAGAACTCTGGAAACACCATATATTTT; CDR3aa: CSVSTGQNSGNTIYF
v_gene: TRBV27; abundance: .; d_gene: .; j_gene: TRBJ1-5; CDR3nt: TGTGCCAGCAGGCCTATAGACAATCAGCCCCAGCATTTT; CDR3aa: CASRPIDNQPQHF
v_gene: TRBV6-2/TRBV6-3; abundance: .; d_gene: .; j_gene: TRBJ2-3; CDR3nt: TGTGCCAGCAGCTGGGGGGGCCTCCGGACAGATACGCAGTATTTT; CDR3aa: CASSWGGLRTDTQYF
v_gene: TRBV7-2; abundance: .; d_gene: .; j_gene: TRBJ2-7; CDR3nt: TGTGCCAGCAGCCTTGGACTTCCCAACGAGCAGTACTTC; CDR3aa: CASSLGLPNEQYF
v_gene: TRBV11-2; abundance: .; d_gene: .; j_gene: TRBJ1-4; CDR3nt: TGTGCCAGCAGCAAAGACCTTGCAGGGTTTACTAATGAAAAACTGTTTTTT; CDR3aa: CASSKDLAGFTNEKLFF
v_gene: TRBV9; abundance: .; d_gene: TRBD1; j_gene: TRBJ1-4; CDR3nt: TGTGCCAGCAGTTTCCACCGGGACAGGTTTAATGAAAAACTGTTTTTT; CDR3aa: CASSFHRDRFNEKLFF
v_gene: TRBV13; abundance: .; d_gene: TRBD1; j_gene: TRBJ1-6; CDR3nt: TGTGCCAGCAGCCAACTTGGACAGGGGGTAATTAATTCACCCCTCCACTTT; CDR3aa: CASSQLGQGVINSPLHF
v_gene: TRBV7-2; abundance: .; d_gene: TRBD1; j_gene: TRBJ2-1; CDR3nt: TGTGCCAGCAGCTTCTCCGGGACAGGGGGCAATGAGCAGTTCTTC; CDR3aa: CASSFSGTGGNEQFF
v_gene: TRBV5-1; abundance: .; d_gene: .; j_gene: TRBJ1-1; CDR3nt: TGCGCCAGCAGCTCTGTCGGGGGAACTGAAGCTTTCTTT; CDR3aa: CASSSVGGTEAFF
v_gene: TRBV2; abundance: .; d_gene: TRBD1; j_gene: TRBJ2-4; CDR3nt: TGTGCCACCCGACAGGGGATTCCCCCCATAGCCAAAAACATTCAGTACTTC; CDR3aa: CATRQGIPPIAKNIQYF
v_gene: TRBV5-1; abundance: few; d_gene: .; j_gene: TRBJ2-5; CDR3nt: TGCGCCAGCAGCCTCCAAGAGACCCAGTACTTC; CDR3aa: CASSLQETQYF
v_gene: TRBV10-3; abundance: .; d_gene: .; j_gene: TRBJ2-3; CDR3nt: TGTGCCATCAGTGAGACCCCAGGGGCTTCTAGCACAGATACGCAGTATTTT; CDR3aa: CAISETPGASSTDTQYF
v_gene: TRBV14; abundance: few; d_gene: .; j_gene: TRBJ2-7; CDR3nt: TGTGCCAGCAGCCCCGACAGGAGGTACGAGCAGTACTTC; CDR3aa: CASSPDRRYEQYF
v_gene: TRBV28; abundance: many; d_gene: .; j_gene: TRBJ1-1; CDR3nt: TGTGCCAGCAGTTCCCCGGGCGGGTACAGGGATCGTACTGAAGCTTTCTTT; CDR3aa: CASSSPGGYRDRTEAFF
v_gene: TRBV28; abundance: once; d_gene: TRBD1; j_gene: TRBJ2-2; CDR3nt: TGTGCCAGTAGATACAGGGGGCTCACCGGGGAGCTGTTTTTT; CDR3aa: CASRYRGLTGELFF
v_gene: TRBV5-4; abundance: few; d_gene: TRBD1; j_gene: TRBJ1-6; CDR3nt: TGTGCCAGCAGCCTGGACAGGAATAATTCACCCCTCCACTTT; CDR3aa: CASSLDRNNSPLHF
v_gene: TRBV6-2/TRBV6-3; abundance: .; d_gene: TRBD2; j_gene: TRBJ2-7; CDR3nt: TGTGCCAGCAGTCAGGAGCGGGGGGGCCTCTACGAGCAGTACTTC; CDR3aa: CASSQERGGLYEQYF